This TCR beta chain was sequenced for a study of CD8+ T cells in alopecia areata. Germline V gene sequence: CDR1 SQVTM, CDR2 ANQGSEA. This CDR3 has 14 residues. V shed 4 bases and J 5 bases; nucleotides not matched to a gene: 4. The study team obtained lesional scalp punch biopsies and peripheral blood from alopecia areata patients. After isolation, RNA underwent reverse transcription to generate cDNA as the sequencing template. Only in-frame clones appear in the TCRdb table, and some are missing; sequencing was by immunoSEQ multiplex PCR. The sample has 150,000 to 200,000 clones; almost 65% are singletons.

Sequencing was performed on CD4+ T cells sorted from blood, taken at week 0. The TCR was taken from a human donor with alopecia areata. V is TRBV29-1 and J is TRBJ2-5, with 13 bases matching TRBD2. Written as DNA, the CDR3 is TGCAGCGTTGCAACTAGCGGGGGGGCCGAGACCCAGTACTTC. Amino acid sequence: CSVATSGGAETQYF.